Listed here are 27 T cell receptor beta chains from one sample, sequenced in a study of T cells in Graves' hyperthyroidism and ophthalmopathy. RNA transcripts yielded amplified TCR beta CDR3 regions. An initial round of RT-PCR targeting the TCR CDR3 relied on the HTBI primer set. Using its own MiXCR run on the multiplex PCR reads, TCRdb lists one record per CDR3 protein. There are about 640,000 distinct CDR3 sequences in the sample; less than 25% occur only once, and under 35% lies in the top ten. Sequencing was carried out using blood. All receptors derive from a man aged 30 to 45 with Graves' ophthalmopathy.

The V call is TRBV19, the J call TRBJ2-7, with 10 bases that match TRBD2. The CDR3 is 16 amino acids. The V and J ends lost 5 bases and 3 bases, in that order; junction bases with no gene match: 10. Germline V lookup: CDR1 LNHDA, CDR2 SQIVND (reference sequence). The CDR3 region is CASSPAPRTSGYEQYF. CDR3 nucleotides: TGTGCCAGTAGTCCGGCCCCGCGGACTAGCGGCTACGAGCAGTACTTC.

In its sample, this clonotype was seen many times. The chain combines TRBV7-8 with TRBJ2-7; the D is unclear. V was pared by 1 base and J by 2 bases, with 9 bases between. This CDR3 is 14 amino acids long. CDR1 and CDR2 (germline): SGHVS, FQNEAQ. The CDR3 sequence: CASSLVAWTYEQYF. Written as DNA, the CDR3 is TGTGCCAGCAGCTTAGTGGCCTGGACCTACGAGCAGTACTTC.

This clonotype has just a few counts. CDR3 coding DNA: TGCAGCGTTGAAGGCCGGGGTATCGCATCCAGGAACACTGAAGCTTTCTTT. As protein: CSVEGRGIASRNTEAFF. The J gene is TRBJ1-1, the V gene TRBV29-1; the D is unclear. Germline V gene lookup returns CDR1 SQVTM and CDR2 ANQGSEA. The CDR3 runs to 17 residues. Trimming cost V 1 base and J 1 base, with 19 bases left between them.

The chain recombines TRBV20-1 with TRBJ2-5; TRBD1 agrees at 12 bases. J was trimmed by 5 bases and V by 6 bases; bases with no gene match: 10. The CDR3 consists of 15 residues. In germline, CDR1 is DFQATT, CDR2 SNEGSKA (reference sequence). Here the CDR3 reads CSAIEGQGAVETQYF. Here the CDR3 DNA reads TGCAGTGCCATAGAGGGACAGGGGGCTGTGGAGACCCAGTACTTC.

The table lists this clonotype with many counts. The J gene is TRBJ2-7, the V gene TRBV28; 9 bases are a match to TRBD2. Germline V CDR1 and CDR2: MDHEN, SYDVKM. This CDR3 is built from 14 residues. V dropped 5 bases and J dropped 4; count of bases not matched to a gene: 6. The CDR3 protein is CASSLVAGDYEQYF. CDR3 in DNA: TGTGCCAGCAGTCTGGTAGCGGGGGATTACGAGCAGTACTTC.

The CDR3 nucleotides are TGTGCCAGCAGTCCCGACAGGGCGATAACCGGGGAGCTGTTTTTT. Translation: CASSPDRAITGELFF. V and J are TRBV5-6 and TRBJ2-2; 7 bases map to TRBD1. V gave up 5 bases and J gave up 5 bases; unmatched junction bases: 9. Germline lookup yields CDR1 SGHDT and CDR2 YYEEEE. This CDR3 is built from 15 residues.

As to this clonotype: This could be a read error, since a much larger clone is one nucleotide away. V usage is TRBV14 and J usage is TRBJ2-5; D not certain. The CDR3 extends over 14 amino acids. Germline-derived CDR1 and CDR2 are SGHDN and FVKESK. Trimming stripped 1 base from V and 1 base from J, with 7 bases between. In DNA, the CDR3 is TGTGCCAGCAGCCAAGGGTGGTTCCAAGAGACCCAGTACTTC. Translating it yields CASSQGWFQETQYF.

This clonotype has only a few counts. The chain links TRBV19 to TRBJ2-3; 14 bases line up with TRBD2. The V gene end was trimmed by 4 bases and the J gene end by 7 bases; junction bases not matched to a gene: 7. Per germline, CDR1 LNHDA and CDR2 SQIVND (reference sequence). The CDR3 consists of 16 residues. The CDR3 nucleotides read TGTGCCAGTAGTACCGGGACTAGCGGGAGCGGAAATACGCAGTATTTT. Translation: CASSTGTSGSGNTQYF.

The genes are TRBV9 and TRBJ2-1; possible D gene TRBD2, 5 bases. The CDR3 is 12 amino acids. Germline V gene data show CDR1 as SGDLS and CDR2 as YYNGEE. V was cut by 4 bases and J by 10 bases, with 12 bases left in between. CDR3: CASSSQPGEQFF. In DNA form, the CDR3 reads TGTGCCAGCAGCTCACAACCGGGGGAGCAGTTCTTC. Full variable domain (remainder filled in from reference TRBV9 and TRBJ2-1): DSGVTQTPKHLITATGQRVTLRCSPRSGDLSVYWYQQSLDQGLQFLIQYYNGEERAKGNILERFSAQQFPDLHSELNLSSLELGDSALYFCASSSQPGEQFFGPGTRLTVL.

In its sample, this clonotype was seen many times. V gene TRBV18 combines with J gene TRBJ1-5, with TRBD1 matching over 7 bases. V shed 9 bases and J 4 bases; nucleotides not matched to a gene: 12. CDR3 length: 15 amino acids. The V gene's germline CDR1 is KGHSH and CDR2 LQKENI. This chain's CDR3 is CASSEGGTVNQPQHF. For the CDR3, the DNA is TGTGCCAGTTCGGAGGGAGGGACAGTGAATCAGCCCCAGCATTTT.

The sample holds many counts of this clonotype. The chain is built from TRBV5-6 and TRBJ2-5; D is undetermined. CDR3 length equals 12 residues. V lost 3 bases and J 2 bases, leaving 5 bases between the germline ends. CDR1 and CDR2 from the germline V gene are SGHDT and YYEEEE. CDR3: CASSSAQETQYF. The CDR3 nucleotides are TGTGCCAGCAGCTCAGCTCAAGAGACCCAGTACTTC.

This clonotype came up many times. The chain uses TRBV11-2 and TRBJ1-1; D not certain. Germline V lookup: CDR1 SGHAT, CDR2 FQNNGV. The ends were cut back, 4 bases at V and 0 bases at J, with 18 bases in the middle. The CDR3 consists of 17 residues. CDR3 region: CASSSFGRQVMNTEAFF. The CDR3 coding sequence is TGTGCCAGCAGCTCATTTGGACGCCAGGTCATGAACACTGAAGCTTTCTTT.

V gene TRBV7-2 combines with J gene TRBJ2-2, with D tentatively TRBD2 (6 bases). The CDR3 runs to 15 residues. Trimming took 6 bases from V and 1 from J, leaving 12 bases between them. Germline V gene sequence: CDR1 SGHTA, CDR2 FQGNSA. The DNA for the CDR3 is TGTGCCAGCAGAATGGGACTGATGAACACCGGGGAGCTGTTTTTT. It yields the protein CASRMGLMNTGELFF.

This clonotype appeared many times. The J gene is TRBJ1-6, the V gene TRBV30; D call uncertain. V was shortened by 1 base and J by 7 bases, with 11 bases between the two germline ends. This CDR3 comprises 14 residues. Looked up from germline, CDR1 is GTSNPN and CDR2 is SVGIG (reference sequence). The CDR3 loop reads CAWSAGVGNSPLHF. In DNA, the CDR3 is TGTGCCTGGAGTGCCGGGGTTGGGAATTCACCCCTCCACTTT.

This sequence joins TRBV10-3 and TRBJ1-4; 7 nucleotides align to TRBD1. Germline V gene data show CDR1 as ENHRY and CDR2 as SYGVKD. This CDR3 spans 13 amino acids. The J segment lost 8 bases and the V segment lost 6 bases, leaving 6 bases of the junction unmatched. CDR3 nucleotide sequence: TGTGCCATCAGGAGGGGGCGTGAGGAAAAACTGTTTTTT. Translating it yields CAIRRGREEKLFF.

This clonotype came up a few times. The J gene is TRBJ1-6, the V gene TRBV14; possibly TRBD1 for D (6 bases). This CDR3 is built from 15 residues. V was shortened by 3 bases and J by 7 bases, with 13 bases between the two germline ends. Germline CDR1 is SGHDN and CDR2 is FVKESK. The CDR3 DNA reads as TGTGCCAGCAGCCACAGAACAGGGCGGAATTCACCCCTCCACTTT. This gives the protein CASSHRTGRNSPLHF. Full variable domain (remainder filled in from reference TRBV14 and TRBJ1-6): EAGVTQFPSHSVIEKGQTVTLRCDPISGHDNLYWYRRVMGKEIKFLLHFVKESKQDESGMPNNRFLAERTGGTYSTLKVQPAELEDSGVYFCASSHRTGRNSPLHFGNGTRLTVT.

The V call is TRBV5-1, the J call TRBJ1-2; D might be TRBD1 (5 bases). Deletions cut 0 bases from V and 7 bases from J, with 13 bases between. The CDR3 length is 14 residues. CDR1 is SGHRS, CDR2 YFSETQ, per germline. The chain's CDR3 is CASSLEGSFVGYTF. The CDR3 region has the DNA TGCGCCAGCAGCTTGGAGGGGAGTTTTGTTGGCTACACCTTC.

This clonotype was seen a few times. CDR3 amino acids: CASSQHLPGTTEAFF. In DNA, the CDR3 is TGTGCCAGCAGCCAACATTTACCGGGTACGACTGAAGCTTTCTTT. This rearrangement joins TRBV14 to TRBJ1-1; no clear D gene. Trimming removed 2 bases at V and 5 bases at J, with 15 bases between. CDR1 and CDR2 from the germline V gene are SGHDN and FVKESK. CDR3 length: 15 residues.

This clonotype was observed a few times. V and J are TRBV19 and TRBJ2-7, with D possibly TRBD1 on 5 matching bases. CDR3 length: 13 residues. V was cut by 3 bases and J by 4 bases, with 10 bases left in between. CDR1 is LNHDA and CDR2 is SQIVND in the germline V gene (reference sequence). This CDR3 is CASSMGQDYEQYF. The CDR3, as DNA: TGTGCCAGTAGTATGGGGCAGGATTACGAGCAGTACTTC.

This clonotype was seen ten or more times. The rearrangement joins TRBV30 to TRBJ2-3; TRBD2 agrees at 10 bases. The CDR3 runs to 15 residues. CDR1 is GTSNPN and CDR2 is SVGIG in the germline V gene (reference sequence). Trimming at V came to 3 bases and at J to 5 bases, leaving 8 bases not matched to a gene. DNA of the CDR3: TGTGCCTGGAGAGGGCTAGCGGGAGACGGAGATACGCAGTATTTT. Its protein is CAWRGLAGDGDTQYF. The variable domain in full, completed from reference TRBV30 and TRBJ2-3, reads SQTIHQWPATLVQPVGSPLSLECTVEGTSNPNLYWYRQAAGRGLQLLFYSVGIGQISSEVPQNLSASRPQDRQFILSSKKLLLSDSGFYLCAWRGLAGDGDTQYFGPGTRLTVL.

V is TRBV4-2 and J is TRBJ1-4; D is perhaps TRBD1 (6 bases). V dropped 4 bases and J dropped 6 bases, with 15 bases sitting between them. This CDR3 has 15 amino acids. From germline, CDR1 is LGHNA and CDR2 YNFKEQ. CDR3 sequence: CASSPGGLVDEKLFF. The CDR3 bases are TGTGCCAGCAGCCCGGGGGGGCTCGTTGATGAAAAACTGTTTTTT.

A few counts support this clonotype. This chain uses TRBV12-3 or TRBV12-4 with TRBJ2-1; 8 positions agree with TRBD1. The CDR3 extends over 16 amino acids. V lost 7 bases to trimming and J lost 2 bases; unmatched junction nucleotides: 10. CDR3: CASNDDRGGTYNEQFF. The CDR3 DNA reads TGTGCCAGCAACGACGACAGGGGAGGAACCTACAATGAGCAGTTCTTC.

This clonotype was observed a few times. The chain is built from TRBV5-5 and TRBJ1-3, with no clear D. Trimming removed 0 bases at V and 7 bases at J, with 8 bases between. The CDR3 runs 13 residues. Per germline, CDR1 SGHKS and CDR2 YYEKEE (reference sequence). The CDR3, as DNA: TGTGCCAGCAGCTTGGACCTTCCTAACACCATATATTTT. Residues: CASSLDLPNTIYF.

This clonotype has a handful of counts. This chain uses TRBV11-3 with TRBJ2-1, with 8 bases matching TRBD2. Germline CDR1 SGHNT, CDR2 YENEEA. The CDR3 extends over 16 amino acids. J was trimmed by 9 bases and V by 4 bases; bases with no gene match: 14. The DNA for the CDR3 is TGTGCCAGCAGCTCAGCGGGAGTAGGTCAGGTTAGTGAGCAGTTCTTC. The encoded protein is CASSSAGVGQVSEQFF.

In its sample, this clonotype was seen many times. This chain uses TRBV4-1 with TRBJ2-7, with D perhaps matching TRBD1 (7 bases). The ends were cut back, 0 bases at V and 5 bases at J, with 11 bases in the middle. This CDR3 is 14 amino acids long. Germline CDR1 is MGHRA and CDR2 is YSYEKL. In nucleotides, the CDR3 is TGCGCCAGCAGCCAAGACAGGGGGGCCCACGAGCAGTACTTC. It encodes CASSQDRGAHEQYF.

This clonotype was detected a few times. This chain connects TRBV27 to TRBJ1-1; D is ambiguous. From germline, CDR1 is MNHEY and CDR2 SMNVEV (reference sequence). CDR3 length equals 14 residues. The V end was cut by 0 bases, the J end by 6 bases, with 11 bases between. The CDR3 loop is CASSLSRVGAEAFF. The CDR3 bases are TGTGCCAGCAGTTTATCGAGGGTTGGCGCTGAAGCTTTCTTT.

The chain recombines TRBV6-1 with TRBJ2-7; D perhaps matches TRBD2 (5 bases). The V gene's germline CDR1 is MNHNS and CDR2 SASEGT. The V gene lost 7 bases and the J gene lost 3 bases, with 13 bases spanning the gap. The CDR3 is 13 amino acids. The CDR3 DNA is TGTGCCAGCACCCCCTTGGGGAGCTACGAGCAGTACTTC. This codes for CASTPLGSYEQYF.